This paragraph reports one T cell receptor (beta chain). One end of the junction is discordant with germline, which a read error may explain. These data come from a study of CD8 T cells in Susac syndrome. RNA amounts of about 0.5 to 1 ug underwent reverse transcription with random hexamers. In TCRdb, the immunoSEQ multiplex PCR reads were re-called with MiXCR into one record per CDR3 protein. The profile shows over 80,000 distinct CDR3 sequences, over 85% of them singletons. The germline CDR1 and CDR2 sequences are SGHVS and FQNEAQ. This CDR3 is 12 amino acids long. The specimen was CD8+ T cells from PBMCs. The rearrangement uses TRBV7-8 and TRBJ1-2; 7 positions agree with TRBD1. This sequence originates from a human donor with Susac syndrome. CDR3 protein: CASSLEAGTAYF. In nucleotides, the CDR3 is TGTGCCAGCAGCTTAGAGGCCGGGACAGCATACTTC.